This T cell receptor beta chain was sequenced for a study of shared clonotypes between healthy human individuals. Study-level points and caveats: The study found roughly 5% of naive CD4 clonotypes shared across a few donors.

Note on this clone: Antigen unknown.

Only CD45RO-negative cells positively selected for CCR7 counted as naive CD8 cells, so terminally differentiated effector memory CD45RA+ cells were excluded. The donors were adults (healthy and HIV-negative) with no recent acute infections or vaccinations. With 2 bases clipped from V and 2 bases from J, the junction kept 3 bases outside the gene matches. Germline V gene sequence: CDR1 LNHDA, CDR2 SQIVND (reference sequence). There are 15 residues in the CDR3. In the source study's methods: Filtering differed because ImmunoSEQ produced junction-only sequences that carried no quality scores. Sequenced by immunoSEQ multiplex PCR; TCRdb stores in-frame clones only, minus some. From that table come the V and J calls and clone size; the DNA was used to work out D and trimming. The data show 2 million to 2.5 million clones, approximately 94% seen once.

This sequence originates from a man younger than 35 in good health. The material sequenced was naive CD8+ T cells sorted from blood. The chain carries TRBV19 and TRBJ1-3, with TRBD1 matching over 7 bases. CDR3 DNA sequence: TGTGCCAGTAGTATAAACACAGGGGCTGGAAACACCATATATTTT. The encoded protein is CASSINTGAGNTIYF.